The present TCR beta chain was sequenced within a study of identical twins. Germline CDR1 LNHDA, CDR2 SQIVND (reference sequence). V was pared by 5 bases and J by 1 base, with 4 bases of the junction left unmatched. The CDR3 runs 14 residues. TCRdb reanalysed the 5' RACE reads using MiXCR and keeps one entry per CDR3 protein. Altogether under 250,000 distinct CDR3 sequences are present, 6.5% to 9% being singletons, with the ten largest covering less than 6.5%. This clonotype was picked up a small number of times. The antigen remains undetermined. Study results and limitations: In drawing conclusions, the study used cross-sectional statistical analysis and did not follow the same donors. A lower insertion count was a feature of abundant cord blood beta clonotypes, with no such feature in memory repertoires. Sharing of beta out-of-frame sequences by twins showed a weaker excess.

There were only healthy Caucasians among the donors. The sample was also linked to a second study, of yellow fever vaccine responses in identical twins.

V usage is TRBV19 and J usage is TRBJ2-7; 8 positions match TRBD2. What was sequenced was CD8+ T cells sorted from blood. The TCR comes from a woman aged 18-29 years in good health. In nucleotides, the CDR3 is TGTGCCAGTAGTTCGTCTAGCGGGTCCTACGAGCAGTACTTC. Amino acid sequence: CASSSSSGSYEQYF. Looking up the rest from reference TRBV19 and TRBJ2-7 gives the full variable domain: DGGITQSPKYLFRKEGQNVTLSCEQNLNHDAMYWYRQDPGQGLRLIYYSQIVNDFQKGDIAEGYSVSREKKESFPLTVTSAQKNPTAFYLCASSSSSGSYEQYFGPGTRLTVT.